This TCR beta chain was captured by sequencing in a study of blood T cells in healthy people across ages. Trimming took off 8 bases at V and 6 bases at J, with 10 bases between the two ends. Germline CDR1 and CDR2: MDHEN and SYDVKM. The CDR3 sequence is 11 residues long. For the second PCR, which ran for 7 to 11 cycles, a sample-barcoded 5' primer and a J-beta primer mix were used. TCRdb passed the 5' RACE reads through MiXCR, listing each CDR3 protein once. The data hold hundreds of thousands of distinct CDR3 sequences, with more than 25% observed a single time. At least ten counts were recorded for this clonotype.

This TCR was recovered from an elderly woman in good health. The rearrangement uses TRBV28 and TRBJ1-2; no definite D call. Source material: blood. This CDR3 is CASGMGNGYTF. The DNA for the CDR3 is TGTGCCAGCGGTATGGGTAATGGCTACACCTTC.